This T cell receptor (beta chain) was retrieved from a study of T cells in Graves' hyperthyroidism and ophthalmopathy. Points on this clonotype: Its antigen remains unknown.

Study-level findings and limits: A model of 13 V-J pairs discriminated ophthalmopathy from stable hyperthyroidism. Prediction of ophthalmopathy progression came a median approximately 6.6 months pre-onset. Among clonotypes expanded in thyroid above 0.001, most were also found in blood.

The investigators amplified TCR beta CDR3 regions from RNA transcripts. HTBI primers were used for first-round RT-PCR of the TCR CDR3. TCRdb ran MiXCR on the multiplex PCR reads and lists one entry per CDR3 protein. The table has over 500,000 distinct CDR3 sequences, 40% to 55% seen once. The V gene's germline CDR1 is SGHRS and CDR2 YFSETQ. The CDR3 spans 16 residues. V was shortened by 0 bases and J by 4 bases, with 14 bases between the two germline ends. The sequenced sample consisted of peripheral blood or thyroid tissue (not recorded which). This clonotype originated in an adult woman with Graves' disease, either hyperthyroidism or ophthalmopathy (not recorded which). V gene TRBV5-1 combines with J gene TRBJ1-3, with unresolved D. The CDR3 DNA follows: TGCGCCAGCAGCTTGGCAGGATCGAACCACGGAAACACCATATATTTT. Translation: CASSLAGSNHGNTIYF.